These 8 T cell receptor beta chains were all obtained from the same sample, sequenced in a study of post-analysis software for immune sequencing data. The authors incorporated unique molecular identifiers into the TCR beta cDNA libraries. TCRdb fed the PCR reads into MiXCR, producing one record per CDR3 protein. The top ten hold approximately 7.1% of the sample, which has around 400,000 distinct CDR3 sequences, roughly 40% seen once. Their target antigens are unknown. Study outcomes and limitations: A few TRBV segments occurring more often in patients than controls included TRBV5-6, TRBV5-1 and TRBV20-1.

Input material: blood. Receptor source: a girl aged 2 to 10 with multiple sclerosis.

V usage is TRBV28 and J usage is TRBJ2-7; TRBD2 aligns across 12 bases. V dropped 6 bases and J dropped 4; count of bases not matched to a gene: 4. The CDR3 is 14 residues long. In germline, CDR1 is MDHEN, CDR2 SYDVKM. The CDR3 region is CASRGLAGIYEQYF. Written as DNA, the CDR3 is TGTGCCAGCAGAGGACTAGCGGGGATATACGAGCAGTACTTC.

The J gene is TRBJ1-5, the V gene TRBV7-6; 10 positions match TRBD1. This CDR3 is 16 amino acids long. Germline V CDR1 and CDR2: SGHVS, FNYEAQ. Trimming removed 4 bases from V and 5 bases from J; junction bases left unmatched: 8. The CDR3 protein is CASSSGQGGIDQPQHF. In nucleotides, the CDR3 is TGTGCCAGCAGCTCCGGACAGGGGGGAATCGATCAGCCCCAGCATTTT.

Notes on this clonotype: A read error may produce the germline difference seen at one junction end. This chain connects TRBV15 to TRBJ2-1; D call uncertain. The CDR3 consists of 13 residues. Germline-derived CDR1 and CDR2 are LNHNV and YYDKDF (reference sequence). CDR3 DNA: TGTGCCACCTGCAGAGTCAGTAACAATGAGCAGTTCTTC. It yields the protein CATCRVSNNEQFF.

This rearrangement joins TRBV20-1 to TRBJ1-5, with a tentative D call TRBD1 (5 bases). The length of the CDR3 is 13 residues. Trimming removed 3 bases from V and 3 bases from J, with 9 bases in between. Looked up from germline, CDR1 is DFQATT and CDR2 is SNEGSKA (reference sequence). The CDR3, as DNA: TGCAGTGCTAGCCCAGGGCTCAATCAGCCCCAGCATTTT. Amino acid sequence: CSASPGLNQPQHF.

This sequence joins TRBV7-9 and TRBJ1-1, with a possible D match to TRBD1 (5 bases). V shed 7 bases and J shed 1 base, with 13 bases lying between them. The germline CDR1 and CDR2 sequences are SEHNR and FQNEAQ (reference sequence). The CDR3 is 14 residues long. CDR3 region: CASTRVGGNTEAFF. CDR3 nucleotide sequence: TGTGCCAGCACCAGAGTGGGGGGGAACACTGAAGCTTTCTTT.

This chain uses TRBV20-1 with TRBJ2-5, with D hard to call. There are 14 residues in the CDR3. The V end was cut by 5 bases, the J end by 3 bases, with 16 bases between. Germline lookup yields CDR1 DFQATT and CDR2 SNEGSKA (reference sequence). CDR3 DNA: TGCAGTGCTGGTAGAAAAGAGGCAAAAGAGACCCAGTACTTC. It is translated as CSAGRKEAKETQYF.

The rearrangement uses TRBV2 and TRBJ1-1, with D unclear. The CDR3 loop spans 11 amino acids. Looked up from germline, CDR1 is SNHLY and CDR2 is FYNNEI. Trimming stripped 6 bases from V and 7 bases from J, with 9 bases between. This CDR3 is CASSRRLEAFF. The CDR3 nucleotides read TGTGCCAGCAGCAGACGCCTTGAAGCTTTCTTT.

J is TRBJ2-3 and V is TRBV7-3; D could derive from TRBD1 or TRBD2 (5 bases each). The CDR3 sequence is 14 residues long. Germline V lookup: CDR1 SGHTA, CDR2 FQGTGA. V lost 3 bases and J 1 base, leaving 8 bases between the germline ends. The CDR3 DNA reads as TGTGCCAGCAGCTTTATGGGGGGCACAGATACGCAGTATTTT. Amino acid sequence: CASSFMGGTDTQYF.